A single sample is the source of the 2 T cell receptor beta chains below, sequenced in a study of blood T cell repertoires in COVID-19. Profiled with immunoSEQ multiplex PCR; TCRdb holds only in-frame clones, not every one. The sample records tens of thousands of clones, approximately 90% being singletons. Specimen: peripheral blood. Receptors originate from a man aged 45-65 years with active or convalescent COVID-19.

The chain employs TRBV5-4 and TRBJ2-5; TRBD2 aligns across 10 bases. The CDR3 consists of 16 residues. Trimming at V came to 1 base and at J to 4 bases, leaving 7 bases not matched to a gene. Germline V gene lookup returns CDR1 SGHNT and CDR2 YYREEE (reference sequence). CDR3 loop: CASSLSPGTSVETQYF. CDR3 sequence (DNA): TGTGCCAGCAGCTTGAGTCCCGGGACTAGCGTAGAGACCCAGTACTTC.

This chain uses TRBV5-1 with TRBJ2-2; D is perhaps TRBD2 (6 bases). CDR1 is SGHRS and CDR2 is YFSETQ in the germline V gene. Trimming shortened V by 1 base and J by 4 bases, and 11 bases separated the two germline ends. CDR3 length: 15 residues. In DNA, the CDR3 is TGCGCCAGCAGCTTGATGGCCGGGGGCACCGGGGAGCTGTTTTTT. Its protein product is CASSLMAGGTGELFF.